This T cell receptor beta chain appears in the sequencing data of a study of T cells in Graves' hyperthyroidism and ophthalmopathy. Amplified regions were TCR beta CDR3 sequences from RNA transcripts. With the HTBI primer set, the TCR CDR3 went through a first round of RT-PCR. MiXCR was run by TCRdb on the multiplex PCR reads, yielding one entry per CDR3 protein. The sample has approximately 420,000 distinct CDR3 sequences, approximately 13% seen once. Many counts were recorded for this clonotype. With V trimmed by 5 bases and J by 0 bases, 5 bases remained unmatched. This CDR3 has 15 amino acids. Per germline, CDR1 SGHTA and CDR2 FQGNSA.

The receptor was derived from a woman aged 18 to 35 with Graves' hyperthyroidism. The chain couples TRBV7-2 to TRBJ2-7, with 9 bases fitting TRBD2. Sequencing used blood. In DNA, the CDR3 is TGTGCCAGCAGCCTAATTAGCGGGAGCTCCTACGAGCAGTACTTC. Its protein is CASSLISGSSYEQYF.